This TCR beta chain derives from a study of T cell responses to AZD1222 COVID-19 vaccine. Whole-study findings and limits: There were repertoire samples only from the period after the peak T cell response.

The repertoire was sequenced with immunoSEQ multiplex PCR; TCRdb's copy has only in-frame clones and lacks some. Among 80,000 to 100,000 clones listed, around 89% were seen once. Worth noting for this clone: Antigen specificity is unknown.

Germline CDR1 and CDR2: MNHEY and SVGAGI. The CDR3 has 15 residues. Trimming removed 0 bases at V and 5 bases at J, with 13 bases between. The sample consisted of peripheral blood, taken on day 0 of AZD1222 vaccination. The chain employs TRBV6-5 and TRBJ1-2; possibly TRBD1 for D (6 bases). The TCR comes from an adult in good health. This CDR3 reads CASSYSGGRTYGYTF. The CDR3 DNA sequence: TGTGCCAGCAGTTACTCGGGGGGCAGAACATATGGCTACACCTTC.